A single sample gave rise to the 13 T cell receptor beta chains below, sequenced in a study of early T cells in non-severe SARS-CoV-2 infection. TCRdb reprocessed the 5' RACE reads via MiXCR and lists one record per CDR3 protein. Of tens of thousands of distinct CDR3 sequences in the sample, roughly 13% were seen once. Sequencing input: whole blood. The source is an adult who was a healthcare worker with PCR-confirmed SARS-CoV-2 infection or an uninfected control (not recorded which).

This chain joins TRBV18 and TRBJ2-5; 8 bases align to TRBD2. Germline V lookup: CDR1 KGHSH, CDR2 LQKENI. V shed 0 bases and J 2 bases; nucleotides not matched to a gene: 11. CDR3 length equals 18 residues. CDR3 sequence reads: CASSPPVESGRGQETQYF. CDR3 bases: TGTGCCAGCTCACCACCTGTAGAAAGCGGGAGAGGTCAAGAGACCCAGTACTTC.

This clonotype has only a few counts. The V gene is TRBV18, the J gene TRBJ1-1; D remains unclear. This CDR3 spans 12 amino acids. The V end was cut by 1 base, the J end by 6 bases, with 6 bases between. The germline gives CDR1 KGHSH, CDR2 LQKENI. The CDR3 DNA reads TGTGCCAGCTCACCACTCATCGCTGAAGCTTTCTTT. Its translation: CASSPLIAEAFF.

The chain combines TRBV12-5 with TRBJ2-1, with TRBD2 matching 8 bases. Germline values: CDR1 LGHNT, CDR2 FRNRAP. This CDR3 spans 13 amino acids. The V and J ends lost 5 bases and 6 bases, in that order; junction bases with no gene match: 3. CDR3 sequence: CASGSGSGNEQFF. The DNA for the CDR3 is TGTGCTAGTGGTAGCGGGAGCGGCAATGAGCAGTTCTTC.

This chain connects TRBV3-1 to TRBJ1-1; no clear D. CDR1 and CDR2 from the germline V gene are LGHDT and YNNKEL (reference sequence). V lost 0 bases and J 0 bases, leaving 26 bases between the germline ends. The length of the CDR3 is 21 residues. The CDR3 bases are TGTGCCAGCAGCCAAGATGCAGGATACCGGAATGAGTTTCGGGTGAACACTGAAGCTTTCTTT. This translates into CASSQDAGYRNEFRVNTEAFF.

This clonotype occurred many times. The genes are TRBV5-1 and TRBJ2-7, with TRBD2 as a possible D gene (5 bases). Germline V gives CDR1 SGHRS, CDR2 YFSETQ. The CDR3 has 14 residues. V gave up 0 bases and J gave up 2 bases, with 9 bases separating them. The CDR3 region is CASSLVAGTYEQYF. In DNA form, the CDR3 reads TGCGCCAGCAGCTTGGTCGCGGGCACCTACGAGCAGTACTTC.

This clonotype was detected many times. The chain links TRBV7-8 to TRBJ2-2, with 12 bases aligning to TRBD2. The ends lost 5 bases at V and 6 bases at J; junction bases unmatched: 1. The CDR3 is made up of 14 amino acids. CDR1 is SGHVS and CDR2 is FQNEAQ in the germline V gene. Here the CDR3 DNA reads TGTGCCAGCAGCACTAGCGGGAGGTCCGGGGAGCTGTTTTTT. As protein: CASSTSGRSGELFF.

There are a few counts of this clonotype. Mismatch with germline at one junction end may stem from a read error. The chain is built from TRBV12-3 or TRBV12-4 and TRBJ2-3, with D possibly being TRBD1 or TRBD2 (5 bases each). The CDR3 consists of 12 residues. DNA for the CDR3: TGTGCCAGCAGTTTGGGACCCTGGGGAGATTTTTTT. It translates to CASSLGPWGDFF.

This clonotype has more than one count but fewer than ten. The CDR3 protein is CASTYTRTGGAYEQYF. CDR3 bases: TGTGCCAGCACCTATACCAGGACAGGGGGGGCCTACGAGCAGTACTTC. The V and J genes are TRBV28 and TRBJ2-7, with 10 bases matching TRBD1. Germline lookup yields CDR1 MDHEN and CDR2 SYDVKM. The CDR3 is made up of 16 amino acids. V lost 7 bases to trimming and J lost 2 bases; unmatched junction nucleotides: 11.

The rearrangement joins TRBV7-2 to TRBJ2-7, with 8 bases fitting TRBD1. The CDR3 length is 15 residues. Unmatched junction bases numbered 7, after V lost 5 bases and J lost 1 base. CDR1 and CDR2 from the germline V gene are SGHTA and FQGNSA. The CDR3 here is CASSRTGGKSYEQYF. The CDR3 DNA sequence: TGTGCCAGCAGCCGAACAGGGGGAAAATCCTACGAGCAGTACTTC.

The genes are TRBV20-1 and TRBJ2-3; D possibly uses TRBD1 or TRBD2 (5 bases each). The germline gives CDR1 DFQATT, CDR2 SNEGSKA (reference sequence). V shed 6 bases and J shed 6 bases, with 22 bases lying between them. The CDR3 spans 15 residues. CDR3 residues: CSAHRDRPRMDTQYF. CDR3 nucleotides: TGCAGTGCACACCGGGACCGTCCACGGATGGATACGCAGTATTTT.

This clonotype has a count of ten or more. CDR3 bases: TGCGCCAGCAGCTTCTTCGTCGGGCGTTCGAACACCGGGGAGCTGTTTTTT. This translates into CASSFFVGRSNTGELFF. The V call is TRBV5-1, the J call TRBJ2-2; D ambiguous. The CDR3 covers 17 residues. The V end lost 2 bases, the J end lost 0 bases, and 14 bases lay between the germline ends. CDR1 and CDR2 from the germline V gene are SGHRS and YFSETQ.

The rearrangement uses TRBV7-9 and TRBJ1-4; 10 bases fit TRBD1. Germline V lookup: CDR1 SEHNR, CDR2 FQNEAQ (reference sequence). CDR3 length: 14 residues. Germline trimming cut 3 bases from V and 7 bases from J; bases unmatched to any gene: 2. CDR3 sequence: CASSFGTGVEKLFF. As DNA, the CDR3 is TGTGCCAGCAGCTTCGGGACAGGGGTTGAAAAACTGTTTTTT.

The rearrangement joins TRBV11-3 to TRBJ2-1, with TRBD2 as a possible D gene (6 bases). Germline V gives CDR1 SGHNT, CDR2 YENEEA. Trimming removed 1 base from V and 3 bases from J, with 10 bases in between. The CDR3 length is 15 residues. The CDR3 region is CASSLGGVDYNEQFF. The DNA for the CDR3 is TGTGCCAGCAGCTTAGGCGGGGTCGACTACAATGAGCAGTTCTTC.